Reported below is one T cell receptor beta chain. Its antigen is still unknown. TCRdb ran MiXCR on the RT-PCR reads and lists one entry per CDR3 protein. The sample includes about 800,000 distinct CDR3 sequences, around 21% seen only once; the top ten take roughly 10%. Germline V lookup: CDR1 SGHAT, CDR2 FQNNGV. The CDR3 is 14 residues long. V lost 4 bases and J lost 5; bases outside the gene matches: 3. This record comes from a study of response to subunit inactivated influenza vaccine. The study, taken as a whole, reports: Every seasonal influenza vaccination brings in few new T cells, the authors suggested.

This sample comprised PBMCs from blood, obtained more than 4 days after vaccination. This chain connects TRBV11-2 to TRBJ2-3; 10 bases align to TRBD2. The sequence was collected from a middle-aged man who received an inactivated influenza vaccine. Here the CDR3 reads CASSSSGRVDTQYF. The CDR3 DNA reads as TGTGCCAGCAGCTCGAGCGGGAGGGTAGATACGCAGTATTTT.